A single sample gave rise to the 2 T cell receptor beta chains below, sequenced in a study of cytomegalovirus exposure and HLA in healthy donors. PCR amplification relied on 60 Vbeta primers (plus 13 Jbeta primers). Assay used: immunoSEQ multiplex PCR; TCRdb lists only in-frame clones, some missing. Here the sample spans 150,000 to 200,000 clones, around 85% being singletons. Sequenced: PBMCs. The receptors here all came from a boy aged 2 to 10 in good health and CMV-seronegative.

The V call is TRBV5-1, the J call TRBJ1-2; 9 bases agree with TRBD1. Germline loops: CDR1 SGHRS, CDR2 YFSETQ. The CDR3 consists of 18 residues. The J segment lost 8 bases and the V segment lost 3 bases, leaving 20 bases of the junction unmatched. The chain's CDR3 is CASSSPSNPQLGQGGYTF. CDR3 DNA sequence: TGCGCCAGCAGCTCACCTTCAAACCCTCAACTCGGACAGGGGGGCTACACCTTC.

J is TRBJ2-3 and V is TRBV9; 7 positions match TRBD1. The junction had 12 bases not matched to a gene; V was cut back by 0 bases and J by 8 bases. Germline assignment: CDR1 SGDLS and CDR2 YYNGEE. The CDR3 contains 16 residues. The CDR3 here is CASSVESTGVKGTQYF. The CDR3 DNA reads as TGTGCCAGCAGCGTAGAGAGTACAGGGGTCAAAGGTACGCAGTATTTT.